This T cell receptor beta chain originates from a study of post-analysis software for immune sequencing data. The CDR3 is made up of 18 amino acids. Germline CDR1 and CDR2: DFQATT and SNEGSKA (reference sequence). The J segment lost 7 bases and the V segment lost 6 bases, leaving 16 bases of the junction unmatched. Unique-molecular-identifier-tagged TCR beta cDNA libraries were used. TCRdb reprocessed the PCR reads via MiXCR and lists one record per CDR3 protein. The table lists 150,000 to 200,000 distinct CDR3 sequences, 35% to 40% of them singletons. The chain carries TRBV20-1 and TRBJ2-1, with 15 positions matching TRBD2. The sequencing here drew on blood, taken after autologous hematopoietic stem cell transplantation. The receptor's source is a girl between 5 and 17 years old with multiple sclerosis. The CDR3 loop reads CSAGGLAGGQGGSNEQFF. DNA for the CDR3: TGCAGTGCCGGGGGACTAGCGGGAGGTCAGGGCGGTAGTAATGAGCAGTTCTTC.